Below, one TCR beta chain is given with its context. Urothelial carcinoma in patients was locally advanced or metastatic. CDR1 is SGHTA and CDR2 is FQGNSA in the germline V gene. Trimming removed 2 bases at V and 3 bases at J, with 7 bases between. This CDR3 is built from 13 residues. The record originates from a study of PD-L1 blockade in urothelial cancer. In the study overall: Most patients, about 85% of the roughly 30, were males with bladder-origin cancer. Individuals in the cohort had been given 0 to 3 earlier chemotherapy regimens. The study recovered a median of roughly 150,000 T cells per blood sample.

TCRdb's table, derived via immunoSEQ multiplex PCR, lists solely in-frame clones and lacks some. Of 75,000 to 90,000 clones detected, around 76% appear once; the ten largest clones hold over 7.5%. The rearrangement links TRBV7-2 to TRBJ2-5; D uncertain. The source of this sequence is a man aged 70-80 years with urothelial cancer. The sequenced sample was PBMCs, obtained around atezolizumab (anti-PD-L1) treatment. The DNA of the CDR3 is TGTGCCAGCAGCTTATGGGCCAAAGAGACCCAGTACTTC. It codes for CASSLWAKETQYF.